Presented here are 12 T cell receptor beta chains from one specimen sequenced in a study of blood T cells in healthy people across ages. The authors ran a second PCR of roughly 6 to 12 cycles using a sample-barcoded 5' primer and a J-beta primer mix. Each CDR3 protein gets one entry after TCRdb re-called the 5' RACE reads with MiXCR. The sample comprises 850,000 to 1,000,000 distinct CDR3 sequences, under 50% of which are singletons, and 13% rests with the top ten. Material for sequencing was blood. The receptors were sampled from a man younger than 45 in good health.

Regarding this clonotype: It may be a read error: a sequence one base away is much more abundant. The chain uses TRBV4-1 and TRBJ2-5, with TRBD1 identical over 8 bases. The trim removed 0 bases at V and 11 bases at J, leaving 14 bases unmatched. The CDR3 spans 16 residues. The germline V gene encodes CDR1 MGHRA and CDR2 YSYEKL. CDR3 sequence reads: CASSQDGQGARNEQYF. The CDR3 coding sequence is TGCGCCAGCAGCCAAGATGGGCAGGGGGCTCGGAATGAGCAGTACTTC.

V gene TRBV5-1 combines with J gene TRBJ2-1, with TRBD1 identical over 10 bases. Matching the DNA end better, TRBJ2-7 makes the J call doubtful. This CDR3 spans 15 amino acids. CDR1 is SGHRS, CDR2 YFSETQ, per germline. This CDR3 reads CASRSDRGQYNEQYF. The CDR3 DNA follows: TGCGCCAGCAGGAGTGACAGGGGGCAATACAATGAGCAGTACTTC.

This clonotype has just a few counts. The CDR3 sequence: CASSQGRGQVYRALDNEQFF. The CDR3 DNA reads TGCGCCAGCAGCCAAGGAAGAGGACAGGTATATCGGGCGCTCGACAATGAGCAGTTCTTC. The genes are TRBV4-3 and TRBJ2-1; 7 positions match TRBD1. The CDR3 sequence is 20 residues long. The germline CDR1 and CDR2 sequences are LGHNA and YSLEER. V dropped 1 base and J dropped 5; count of bases not matched to a gene: 20.

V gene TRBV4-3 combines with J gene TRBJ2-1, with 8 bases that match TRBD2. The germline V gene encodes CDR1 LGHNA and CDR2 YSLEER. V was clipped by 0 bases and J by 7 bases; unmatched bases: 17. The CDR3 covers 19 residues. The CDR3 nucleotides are TGCGCCAGCAGCCAAGATCTGTGGGGAGCAGGGACTAGTCAAAATGAGCAGTTCTTC. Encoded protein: CASSQDLWGAGTSQNEQFF.

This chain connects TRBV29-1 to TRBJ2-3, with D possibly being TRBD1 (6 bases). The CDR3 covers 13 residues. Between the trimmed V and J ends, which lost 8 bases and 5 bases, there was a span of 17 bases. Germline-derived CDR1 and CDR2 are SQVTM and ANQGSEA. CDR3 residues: CSTRGRGIDTQYF. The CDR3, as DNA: TGCAGCACCCGCGGCAGGGGCATAGATACGCAGTATTTT.

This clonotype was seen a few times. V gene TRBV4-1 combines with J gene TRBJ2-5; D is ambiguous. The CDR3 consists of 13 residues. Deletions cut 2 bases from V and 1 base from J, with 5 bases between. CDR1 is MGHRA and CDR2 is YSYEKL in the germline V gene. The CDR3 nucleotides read TGCGCCAGCAGCCAACGAATCCAAGAGACCCAGTACTTC. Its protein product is CASSQRIQETQYF.

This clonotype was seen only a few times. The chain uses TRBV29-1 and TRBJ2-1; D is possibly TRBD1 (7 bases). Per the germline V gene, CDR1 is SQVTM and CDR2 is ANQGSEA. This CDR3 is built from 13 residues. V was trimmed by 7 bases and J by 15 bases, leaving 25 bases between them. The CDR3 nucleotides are TGCAGCGCCGAGGGGGCTAGCGAGCTATTGATGTTCTTC. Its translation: CSAEGASELLMFF.

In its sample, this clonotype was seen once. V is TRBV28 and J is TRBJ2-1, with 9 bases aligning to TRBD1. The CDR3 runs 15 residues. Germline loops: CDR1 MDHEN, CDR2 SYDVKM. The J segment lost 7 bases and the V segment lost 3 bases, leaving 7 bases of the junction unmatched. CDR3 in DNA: TGTGCCAGCAGTTTTTTCCGGACAGGGGTGAATGAGCAGTTCTTC. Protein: CASSFFRTGVNEQFF.

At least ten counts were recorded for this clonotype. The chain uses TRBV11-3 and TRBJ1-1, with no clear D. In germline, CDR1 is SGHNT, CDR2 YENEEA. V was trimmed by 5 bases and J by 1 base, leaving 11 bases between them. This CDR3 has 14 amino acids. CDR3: CASSPTNKNTEAFF. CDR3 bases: TGTGCCAGCAGCCCGACTAACAAGAACACTGAAGCTTTCTTT.

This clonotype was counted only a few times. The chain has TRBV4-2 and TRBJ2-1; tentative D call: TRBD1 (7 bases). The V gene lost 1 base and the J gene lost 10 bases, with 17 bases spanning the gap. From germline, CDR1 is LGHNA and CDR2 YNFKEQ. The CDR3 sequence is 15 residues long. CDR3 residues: CASSQAPRRGREQFF. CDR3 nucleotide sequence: TGTGCCAGCAGCCAAGCACCCCGCAGGGGGAGGGAGCAGTTCTTC.

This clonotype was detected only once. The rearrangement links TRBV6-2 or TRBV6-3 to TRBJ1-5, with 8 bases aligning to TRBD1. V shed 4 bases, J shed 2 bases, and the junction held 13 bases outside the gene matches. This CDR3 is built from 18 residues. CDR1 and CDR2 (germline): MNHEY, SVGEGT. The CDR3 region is CASSWGPDRGIGNQPQHF. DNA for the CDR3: TGTGCCAGCAGTTGGGGACCAGACAGGGGTATCGGCAATCAGCCCCAGCATTTT.

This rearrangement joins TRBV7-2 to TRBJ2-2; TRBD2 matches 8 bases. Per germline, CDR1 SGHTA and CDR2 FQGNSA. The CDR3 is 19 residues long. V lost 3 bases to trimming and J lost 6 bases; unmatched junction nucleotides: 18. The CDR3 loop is CASSLFAAVAGKQSGELFF. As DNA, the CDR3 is TGTGCCAGCAGCTTGTTTGCCGCCGTAGCGGGGAAGCAGTCCGGGGAGCTGTTTTTT. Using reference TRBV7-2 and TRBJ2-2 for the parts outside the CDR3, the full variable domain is GAGVSQSPSNKVTEKGKDVELRCDPISGHTALYWYRQSLGQGLEFLIYFQGNSAPDKSGLPSDRFSAERTGGSVSTLTIQRTQQEDSAVYLCASSLFAAVAGKQSGELFFGEGSRLTVL.